This T cell receptor (beta chain) appears in the sequencing data of a study of tumor-infiltrating lymphocytes in oesophageal squamous cell carcinoma (dated by TCRdb to the mid-2010s). In this sample, this clonotype turned up many times. Its antigen remains undetermined. Nothing much larger sits one base from this clone, and base qualities are not available. The method behind the library was PCR. The data were produced on an Illumina HiSeq 2000. TCRdb passed the public sequencing reads through fastp at Q25 and MiXCR, retaining productive beta sequences. Here each entry gathers all rows of one CDR3 protein and keeps the most common genes and DNA. Present in this sample are some 18,000 distinct CDR3 sequences, around 43% of which were seen just once. The ten largest account for around 19% of the sample. This TCR came from a female donor with esophageal squamous cell carcinoma. Input material: normal esophageal tissue next to the tumor.

The DNA reads TGTGCCAGCAGCTTGGAAGGGGCCGGGAGATATAATTCACCCCTCCACTTT. Its translation is CASSLEGAGRYNSPLHF. In this chain, TRBV5-6 is recombined with TRBJ1-6; the best D guess is TRBD1, with 5 bases matching. The CDR3 numbers 17 residues from cysteine through phenylalanine. The entry retains the CDR3 DNA only, 51 bases that are in frame from base 1. The germline V gene yields SGHDT for CDR1 and YYEEEE for CDR2. Trimming costs V 0 bases and J 4 bases, and their ends lie 14 bases apart.